This T cell receptor (beta chain) was recorded in a study of response to subunit inactivated influenza vaccine. Study-wide results and caveats: Authors suggested few new T cells are recruited by each seasonal influenza vaccination.

The CDR3 extends over 12 amino acids. Trimming shortened V by 1 base and J by 4 bases, and 4 bases separated the two germline ends. In germline, CDR1 is MNHNS, CDR2 SASEGT. TCRdb redid the calling of the RT-PCR reads with MiXCR, one entry per CDR3 protein. The sample has 650,000 to 800,000 distinct CDR3 sequences, 18% seen once; the top ten hold under 13%. In its sample, this clonotype was seen many times. Its antigen is currently unknown. The clonotype was recovered from a man aged 50 to 59 who received an inactivated influenza vaccine. V gene TRBV6-1 combines with J gene TRBJ1-2; D gene ambiguous. Material: PBMCs from blood, obtained about 5 days after vaccination. This CDR3 reads CASSEDGYGYTF. The CDR3 DNA sequence: TGTGCCAGCAGTGAAGACGGCTATGGCTACACCTTC.